What follows are 8 T cell receptor beta chains derived from one specimen sequenced in a study of monozygotic twins with inflammatory bowel disease. After re-calling the 5' RACE reads, TCRdb lists one entry per CDR3 protein, DNA absent. The listing records about 440,000 distinct CDR3 sequences. Sequencing used blood. These receptors came from a human donor with ulcerative colitis or Crohn's disease, or a healthy co-twin of an affected twin (not recorded which).

The CDR3 reads CASSLKGQSNQPQHF. The chain combines TRBV28 with TRBJ1-5; TCRdb selects TRBD1, and the lack of DNA leaves this call unchecked. Germline CDR1 reads MDHEN; CDR2 reads SYDVKM. The CDR3 sequence is 15 residues long.

The V gene is TRBV7-2, the J gene TRBJ2-5; the TCRdb D gene call, TRBD1, has no DNA to confirm it. In germline, CDR1 is SGHTA, CDR2 FQGNSA. The CDR3 is 14 residues long. The CDR3 spells CASSTGQLGETQYF.

The chain combines TRBV28 with TRBJ2-1. Germline CDR1 and CDR2: MDHEN and SYDVKM. The length of the CDR3 is 11 residues. The CDR3 loop is CASRLADEQFF.

The V gene is TRBV4-1, the J gene TRBJ1-2; TCRdb proposes TRBD1, but this gene call is untestable without DNA. The CDR3 spans 14 residues. Germline V gene lookup returns CDR1 MGHRA and CDR2 YSYEKL. The CDR3 reads CASSQDFATGGYTF.

The chain is built from TRBV6-1 and TRBJ2-7. The CDR3 has 14 residues. CDR1 and CDR2 (germline): MNHNS, SASEGT. This chain's CDR3 is CASSEADTDYEQYF.

The rearrangement joins TRBV20-1 to TRBJ1-5. The length of the CDR3 is 13 residues. CDR1 and CDR2 (germline): DFQATT, SNEGSKA (reference sequence). The chain's CDR3 is CSAIRGGQFAQHF.

The rearrangement uses TRBV18 and TRBJ2-4; the D gene TCRdb calls, TRBD2, cannot be checked with no DNA. There are 15 residues in the CDR3. Germline V gene sequence: CDR1 KGHSH, CDR2 LQKENI. The CDR3 sequence is CASSSDREGKNIQYF.

This rearrangement joins TRBV20-1 to TRBJ2-2; TCRdb calls TRBD1, which cannot be checked without DNA. Germline CDR1 is DFQATT and CDR2 is SNEGSKA (reference sequence). The CDR3 is 15 amino acids. The chain's CDR3 is CSALPGRSNTGELFF.